These T cell receptor beta chains were read from a single sample in a study of blood T cell repertoires in COVID-19. Data came from immunoSEQ multiplex PCR; TCRdb stores just in-frame clones and leaves some out. This repertoire shows tens of thousands of clones, approximately 81% found once; its top ten account for roughly 23%. Sequenced material: peripheral blood. These receptor sequences come from a man aged 80 or over with active or convalescent COVID-19. Each CDR3 is given with its conserved first and last residue. D genes are given only for firm matches. Clone size appears in some rows only: once, few, many, or a class for an expanded clone.

TRBJ1-5 | . | . | TRBV2 | TGTGCCAGCAGTGAATATGGCAATCAGCCCCAGCATTTT | CASSEYGNQPQHF
TRBJ2-3 | . | . | TRBV7-8 | TGTGCCAGCAGCCCGGGCCGTTTCGGGGAAAACGGGGATACGCAGTATTTT | CASSPGRFGENGDTQYF
TRBJ1-6 | . | TRBD1 | TRBV3-1/TRBV3-2 | TGTGCCAGCAGCCCGGGACAGGGGCTCGGGCCACCCCTCCACTTT | CASSPGQGLGPPLHF
TRBJ2-3 | . | . | TRBV3-1/TRBV3-2 | TGTGCCAGCGGAGTTCGAGGCACAGATACGCAGTATTTT | CASGVRGTDTQYF
TRBJ2-3 | few | . | TRBV28 | TGTGCCAGCAGTTCCTTTAGACAGACAGGGACTCGCACAGATACGCAGTATTTT | CASSSFRQTGTRTDTQYF
TRBJ1-1 | . | . | TRBV19 | TGTGCCAGTAGTACGGGACATCCTGAAGCTTTCTTT | CASSTGHPEAFF
TRBJ1-2 | many | . | TRBV5-6 | TGTGCCAGCAGCTTGGACAGGGCACAGGGCTACACCTTC | CASSLDRAQGYTF
TRBJ1-3 | . | . | TRBV6-5 | TGTGCCAGCAGACAGGGCCTAGGAAACACCATATATTTT | CASRQGLGNTIYF
TRBJ2-7 | . | TRBD1 | TRBV19 | TGTGCCAGTTCCAGAGGGACAGGTTTCTCCTACGAGCAGTACTTC | CASSRGTGFSYEQYF
TRBJ1-1 | . | . | TRBV12-3/TRBV12-4 | TGTGCCAGCAGCGGAGCTTTTGAAGCTTTCTTT | CASSGAFEAFF
TRBJ2-5 | . | TRBD2 | TRBV19 | TGTGCCAGTAGTATAGGAGCGGGGGCCTTTCAAGAGACCCAGTACTTC | CASSIGAGAFQETQYF
TRBJ2-2 | . | . | TRBV3-1/TRBV3-2 | TGTGCCAGCAGCCAAGATCTTAGTGGCACCGGGGAGCTGTTTTTT | CASSQDLSGTGELFF
TRBJ2-2 | once | . | TRBV7-8 | TGTGCCAGCAGCCAAAGCCGGGGAGGCACCGGGGAGCTGTTTTTT | CASSQSRGGTGELFF
TRBJ2-5 | . | TRBD2 | TRBV10-3 | TGTGCCATCAGTGAGGCCCTTAGCGGGATCGGGGAGACCCAGTACTTC | CAISEALSGIGETQYF
TRBJ1-2 | once | TRBD1 | TRBV5-4 | TGTGCCAGCAGCTTTAGGACAGGGCGGCGAGGCTACACCTTC | CASSFRTGRRGYTF
TRBJ1-6 | few | . | TRBV7-2 | TGTGCCAGCAGCTCCCTCGCAGGAGGTATTTCACCCCTCCACTTT | CASSSLAGGISPLHF
TRBJ1-5 | . | TRBD1 | TRBV7-8 | TGTGCCAGCAGCTTCGGACAGGGGAAACATCAGCCCCAGCATTTT | CASSFGQGKHQPQHF
TRBJ1-5 | . | . | TRBV10-1 | TGCGCCAGCAGGGGGACATTAAACAATCAGCCCCAGCATTTT | CASRGTLNNQPQHF
TRBJ2-5 | . | . | TRBV11-2 | TGTGCCAGCAGCTTAGTTCCCGCCCGCGGACAAGAGACCCAGTACTTC | CASSLVPARGQETQYF
TRBJ2-5 | . | . | TRBV5-1 | TGCGCCAGCAAAAAGAACGGACAGCCGGCTCCAGGGACCCAGTACTTC | CASKKNGQPAPGTQYF
TRBJ1-3 | . | . | TRBV27 | TGTGCCAGCAGTTTATCGGGGGGTTACATTGGAAACACCATATATTTT | CASSLSGGYIGNTIYF